The source of this TCR beta chain is a study of T cell responses to AZD1222 COVID-19 vaccine (dated by TCRdb to the early 2020s). Describing the broader study: Because spike-specific TCR depth and breadth did not differ between the two schedules, AZD1222 recipients who got a second dose at roughly 4 weeks were pooled with those who got a second dose at roughly 12 weeks. A total of just over 230 trial participants underwent TCR sequencing, of whom about 200 had received two doses of AZD1222 and around 26 had received two doses of the MenACWY control vaccine. Trial participants were enrolled by age into 18-55, 56-69 and 70-plus year subgroups, with approximately 150, 28 and 58 TCR-sequenced participants respectively.

The CDR3 regions of human TCRbeta chains were analyzed by immunosequencing. As for how the authors treated the data: Repertoire TCRs were checked for matches against a reference library of SARS-CoV-2-specific TCRs that had been generated using the MIRA antigen-specificity platform. Breadth meant the fraction of unique TCRs that were SARS-CoV-2-associated, whereas depth meant the fraction of total T cells that were SARS-CoV-2-associated. Using the MIRA data, each spike-specific TCR was mapped to the spike region that the TCR reacts to and placed in a CD4 or CD8 class. Log10-transformed breadth and depth values were compared by one-way ANOVA with Sidak's multiple comparisons tests. The source is immuneACCESS, and TCRdb retained only in-frame sequences with V and J called. Part of the clones is not carried over; for the studies checked, unresolved V genes explain less than half of this, and the remainder is unexplained. V and J calls and clone size are those listed in that table; D and trimming were worked out from the DNA. This sample holds approximately 180,000 clones; about 86% were observed only once. The leading ten clones occupy over 6% of the sample.

This specimen's time point label, per the study, means: baseline before first vaccination. Vaccinee samples were obtained from the UK trials COV001 and COV002, which included a single-blind randomized controlled phase 2/3 trial of AZD1222 (ChAdOx1 nCoV-19) in healthy adults. Trial participant PBMC samples were collected at day 0 and day 28 after the second dose for TCRbeta chain sequencing. Results the study describes overall, beyond this receptor: Reportedly, almost half of the unique spike-specific TCRs recognized epitopes lying outside the regions that are mutated in the B.1.351 and B.1.1.7 variants. No day 14 peak-response samples were available, so repertoires were characterized only after the peak T cell response. Conclusions about previously exposed vaccinees are limited, since just five or six AZD1222 recipients were seropositive for SARS-CoV-2 at baseline. CD4 TCRs associated with the vaccine covered the entire spike protein, and the dominant responses were in regions 160-218 and 743-854. A significant rise in spike-specific TCR breadth and depth was observed after two AZD1222 doses relative to day 0 and relative to MenACWY recipients. The 56-69-year group was small, and its depth increase did not reach significance, likely because of low power. Participants were mostly white British, with more females than males. The authors suggested clonal diversity may have been underestimated.

A remark on this clone: Its binding antigen is unknown. No per-base quality is available; no much larger clone lies one base away.

The CDR3 has 13 amino acids, counting the end cysteine and phenylalanine. Only the CDR3 portion is preserved as DNA: 39 bases, with reading frame beginning at the first base. Deletion took 3 bases off V and 0 bases off J, with a span of 6 bases between the germline ends. CDR1 and CDR2 (SGDLS, YYNGEE) derive from the germline V gene. The chain was built from TRBV9 and TRBJ1-1; the D gene identity is not certain. The sequence was collected from an adult in good health. The starting material was peripheral blood, obtained on day 0 of AZD1222 vaccination. Read as DNA, the sequence is TGTGCCAGCAGCGAACAGTTGAACACTGAAGCTTTCTTT. This translates into CASSEQLNTEAFF.